This T cell receptor beta chain is from a study of cytomegalovirus exposure and HLA in healthy donors. Primers included in the PCR were 60 Vbeta and 13 Jbeta primers. Sequencing was performed with immunoSEQ multiplex PCR; in TCRdb, only in-frame clones are kept and a portion is missing. Here the sample spans 100,000 to 150,000 clones, roughly three quarters being singletons. Study-wide results and limits: Most likely, a cluster of highly shared sequence variants arose as a sequencing artifact.

Looked up from germline, CDR1 is SNHLY and CDR2 is FYNNEI. The CDR3 has 15 amino acids. V was pared by 5 bases and J by 4 bases, with 6 bases of the junction left unmatched. In regard to this clone: Antigen specificity is unknown.

This TCR derives from a woman in her thirties in good health and CMV-seronegative. The gene calls are TRBV2 and TRBJ1-5; TRBD1 matches 9 bases. Sequencing used PBMCs. CDR3 in DNA: TGTGCCAGCAGTCGACAGGGGGTCAGTAATCAGCCCCAGCATTTT. Translated, it gives CASSRQGVSNQPQHF.